The 5 T cell receptor beta chains in this list originate from one sample, sequenced in a study of CD8+ T cells in alopecia areata. Extraction and reverse transcription of RNA yielded cDNA as the sequencing template. Produced via immunoSEQ multiplex PCR; TCRdb's table is partial and in-frame only. The sample yields about 190,000 clones, under 80% seen once. Treatment: oral pan-JAK inhibitor, 5-10 mg twice daily. The sample was CD4+ T cells sorted from blood, taken between weeks 47 and 50, from a patient treated with tofacitinib. Receptor source: a human donor with alopecia areata.

This clone turned up a few times. This sequence joins TRBV29-1 and TRBJ2-3, with 16 positions matching TRBD2. J gave up 7 bases and V 8 bases, and 6 bases lay outside the gene matches. Germline lookup yields CDR1 SQVTM and CDR2 ANQGSEA. The CDR3 is made up of 14 amino acids. CDR3 loop: CSTGTSGGANTQYF. CDR3 DNA sequence: TGCAGCACCGGGACTAGCGGGGGGGCGAATACGCAGTATTTT.

This rearrangement joins TRBV30 to TRBJ1-6; tentatively, D is TRBD1 (6 bases). CDR1 and CDR2 (germline): GTSNPN, SVGIG (reference sequence). Trimming removed 4 bases from V and 7 bases from J, with 11 bases in between. The CDR3 length is 13 residues. CDR3 bases: TGTGCCTGGACCGGACAGAGAAATTCACCCCTCCACTTT. Translated, it gives CAWTGQRNSPLHF. The variable domain in full, with the rest retrieved from reference TRBV30 and TRBJ1-6, is SQTIHQWPATLVQPVGSPLSLECTVEGTSNPNLYWYRQAAGRGLQLLFYSVGIGQISSEVPQNLSASRPQDRQFILSSKKLLLSDSGFYLCAWTGQRNSPLHFGNGTRLTVT.

The chain is built from TRBV29-1 and TRBJ1-4, with a possible D match to TRBD1 (5 bases). This CDR3 has 14 amino acids. With 5 bases removed from V and 3 bases from J, the gap between germline ends came to 13 bases. Germline V gene sequence: CDR1 SQVTM, CDR2 ANQGSEA. DNA of the CDR3: TGCAGCGTTAGGGGACTTCTGCCTAATGAAAAACTGTTTTTT. Amino acids: CSVRGLLPNEKLFF. The entire variable domain, with the rest obtained from reference TRBV29-1 and TRBJ1-4, is as follows: SAVISQKPSRDICQRGTSLTIQCQVDSQVTMMFWYRQQPGQSLTLIATANQGSEATYESGFVIDKFPISRPNLTFSTLTVSNMSPEDSSIYLCSVRGLLPNEKLFFGSGTQLSVL.

The chain recombines TRBV30 with TRBJ2-1; 7 bases match TRBD1. The CDR3 contains 13 residues. Germline-derived CDR1 and CDR2 are GTSNPN and SVGIG (reference sequence). The J segment lost 4 bases and the V segment lost 6 bases, leaving 6 bases of the junction unmatched. CDR3 sequence (DNA): TGTGCCTGCAGCTTGGGACAGTACAATGAGCAGTTCTTC. Its protein is CACSLGQYNEQFF.

J is TRBJ1-5 and V is TRBV6-9; weak D call: TRBD1 (5 bases). Germline loops: CDR1 MNHGY, CDR2 SVAAGI. The CDR3 is 16 amino acids. V lost 2 bases and J 2 bases, leaving 13 bases between the germline ends. The CDR3, as DNA: TGTGCCAGCAGTTATCGGACTGACAGTTGCAATCAGCCCCAGCATTTT. Amino acid sequence: CASSYRTDSCNQPQHF.